These 6 T cell receptor beta chains share one sample of origin, sequenced in a study of CD8+ T cells in alopecia areata. Following extraction, RNA underwent reverse transcription to cDNA, which served as the sequencing template. TCRdb's copy holds only in-frame clones and misses some; the assay was immunoSEQ multiplex PCR. Counted here are over 150,000 clones, 45% to 75% occurring once; the ten biggest clones make up 3% to 3.5%. The treatment: oral pan-JAK inhibitor, 5-10 mg twice daily. The sequencing used CD4+ T cells sorted from blood, collected at week 4, from a patient treated with tofacitinib. The receptor set was obtained from a human donor with alopecia areata.

This chain links TRBV30 with TRBJ1-2; D remains unclear. V was trimmed by 2 bases and J by 8 bases, leaving 6 bases between them. The V gene's germline CDR1 is GTSNPN and CDR2 SVGIG (reference sequence). The CDR3 is made up of 10 amino acids. The CDR3 here is CAWSRGGYTF. The DNA of the CDR3 is TGTGCCTGGAGTCGCGGGGGCTACACCTTC.

The V and J genes are TRBV9 and TRBJ2-2; D is perhaps TRBD2 (5 bases). Trimming pared 4 bases from V and 4 bases from J, leaving 14 bases between. Per the germline V gene, CDR1 is SGDLS and CDR2 is YYNGEE. The CDR3 length is 15 residues. Written as DNA, the CDR3 is TGTGCCAGCAGCCTTAGCGACCTGGGCACCGGGGAGCTGTTTTTT. Translating gives CASSLSDLGTGELFF.

The chain is built from TRBV10-2 and TRBJ2-1, with TRBD1 as a possible D gene (6 bases). V was pared by 6 bases and J by 6 bases, with 15 bases between. The CDR3 has 14 residues. From germline, CDR1 is WSHSY and CDR2 SAAADI. CDR3 loop: CASSRTGPGNEQFF. The CDR3 nucleotides are TGCGCCAGCAGCCGAACAGGGCCGGGCAATGAGCAGTTCTTC.

There are a few counts of this clone. The chain joins TRBV30 to TRBJ2-1; D not resolved. The germline V gene has CDR1 GTSNPN and CDR2 SVGIG (reference sequence). This CDR3 contains 12 residues. V shed 5 bases and J shed 0 bases, with 5 bases lying between them. The CDR3 nucleotides are TGTGCCTGGCTAGGCTCCTACAATGAGCAGTTCTTC. Its protein is CAWLGSYNEQFF.

The rearrangement links TRBV5-4 to TRBJ2-5; 13 nucleotides agree with TRBD2. The germline gives CDR1 SGHNT, CDR2 YYREEE (reference sequence). CDR3 size: 17 residues. V lost 4 bases, J lost 2 bases, and 8 bases stayed unmatched. CDR3 loop: CASSTGTSGESQETQYF. CDR3 nucleotide sequence: TGTGCCAGCAGCACGGGGACTAGCGGGGAATCACAAGAGACCCAGTACTTC.

This clone was counted only a few times. This chain links TRBV5-1 with TRBJ2-1; 9 nucleotides align to TRBD1. CDR3 length equals 16 residues. The germline CDR1 and CDR2 sequences are SGHRS and YFSETQ. Unmatched junction bases numbered 7, after V lost 3 bases and J lost 3 bases. CDR3 DNA: TGCGCCAGCAGCTGGGGACAGGGAGGGGGCTACAATGAGCAGTTCTTC. Its translation is CASSWGQGGGYNEQFF.